This TCR beta chain was captured by sequencing in a study of blood T cell repertoires in COVID-19. Study at large: T cells, B-cell-depleted T cells, or PBMCs provided the cDNA or gDNA that served as material.

Seattle researchers signed up patients amid active infection and tracked them longitudinally. Produced via immunoSEQ multiplex PCR; TCRdb's table is partial and in-frame only. The data hold roughly 200,000 clones, with about 80% observed a single time. The length of the CDR3 is 15 residues. The V gene's germline CDR1 is WSHSY and CDR2 SAAADI. With 7 bases removed from V and 2 bases from J, the gap between germline ends came to 16 bases. Sequencing was performed on peripheral blood. This clonotype was obtained from a woman aged 80 or over with COVID-19, enrolled during active disease. This sequence joins TRBV10-2 and TRBJ2-3; a weak D match, TRBD2 (7 bases). CDR3 protein: CASNLGGGLTDTQYF. CDR3 DNA: TGCGCCAGCAACCTCGGCGGGGGCCTCACAGATACGCAGTATTTT.